This T cell receptor (beta chain) was captured in a study of T cell responses to AZD1222 COVID-19 vaccine. Turning to the study itself: Pooling covered second doses at about 4 or about 12 weeks. Whole-study findings and limits: Scientists sampled the repertoires only once the peak T cell response had passed. Clonal diversity may have been underestimated, and the donors were mostly white British, with more females than males.

With respect to this clone: The antigen remains undetermined.

TCRdb keeps only in-frame clones here, not all; method: immunoSEQ multiplex PCR. The sample yields 100,000 to 150,000 clones, 88% seen once. The TCR was taken from an adult in good health. The material sequenced was peripheral blood, taken on day 0 of AZD1222 vaccination.

The CDR3 protein is CASSGLAGAREQYF. CDR3 coding DNA: TGTGCCAGCTCGGGACTAGCGGGAGCGAGGGAGCAGTACTTC. This chain links TRBV6-5 with TRBJ2-7, with 14 bases aligning to TRBD2. The CDR3 contains 14 residues. The trim removed 8 bases at V and 7 bases at J, leaving 7 bases unmatched. Germline CDR1 reads MNHEY; CDR2 reads SVGAGI.